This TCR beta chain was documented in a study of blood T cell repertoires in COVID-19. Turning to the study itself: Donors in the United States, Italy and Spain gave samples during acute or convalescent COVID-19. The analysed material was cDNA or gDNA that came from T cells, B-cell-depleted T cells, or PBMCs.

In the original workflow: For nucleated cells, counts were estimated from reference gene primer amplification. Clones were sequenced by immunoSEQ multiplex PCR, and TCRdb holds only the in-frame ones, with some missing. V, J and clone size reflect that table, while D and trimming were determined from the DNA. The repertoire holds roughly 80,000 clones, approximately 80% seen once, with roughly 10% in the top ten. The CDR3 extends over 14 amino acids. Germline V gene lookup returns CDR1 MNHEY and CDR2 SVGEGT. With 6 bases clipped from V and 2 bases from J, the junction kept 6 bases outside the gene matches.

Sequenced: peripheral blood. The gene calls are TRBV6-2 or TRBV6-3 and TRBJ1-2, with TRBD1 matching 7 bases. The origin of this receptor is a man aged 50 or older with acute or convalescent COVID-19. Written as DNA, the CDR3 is TGTGCCAGCAGCGGACAGGTACCCAACTATGGCTACACCTTC. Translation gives CASSGQVPNYGYTF.